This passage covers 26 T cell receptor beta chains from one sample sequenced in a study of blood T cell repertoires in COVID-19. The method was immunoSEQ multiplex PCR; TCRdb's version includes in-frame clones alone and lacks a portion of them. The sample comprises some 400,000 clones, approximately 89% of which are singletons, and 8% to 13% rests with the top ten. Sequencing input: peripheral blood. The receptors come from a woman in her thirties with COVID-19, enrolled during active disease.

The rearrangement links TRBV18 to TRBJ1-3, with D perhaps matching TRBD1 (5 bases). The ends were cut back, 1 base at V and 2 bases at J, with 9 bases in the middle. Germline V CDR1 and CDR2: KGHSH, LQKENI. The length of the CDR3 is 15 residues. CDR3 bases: TGTGCCAGCTCACCACAGGGGTCTCCTGGAAACACCATATATTTT. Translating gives CASSPQGSPGNTIYF.

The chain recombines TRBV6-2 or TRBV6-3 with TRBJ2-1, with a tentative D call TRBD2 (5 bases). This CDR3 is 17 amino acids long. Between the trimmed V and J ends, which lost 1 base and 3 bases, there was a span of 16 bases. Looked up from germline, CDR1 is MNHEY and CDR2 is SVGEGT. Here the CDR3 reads CASSYLDLSSIYNEQFF. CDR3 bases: TGTGCCAGCAGTTACTTGGACTTGTCCTCTATCTACAATGAGCAGTTCTTC.

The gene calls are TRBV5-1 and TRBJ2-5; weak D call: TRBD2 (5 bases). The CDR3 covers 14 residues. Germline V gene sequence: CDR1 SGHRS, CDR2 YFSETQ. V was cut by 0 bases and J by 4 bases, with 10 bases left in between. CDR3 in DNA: TGCGCCAGCAGCTTGGTGGGAGTTGGAGAGACCCAGTACTTC. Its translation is CASSLVGVGETQYF.

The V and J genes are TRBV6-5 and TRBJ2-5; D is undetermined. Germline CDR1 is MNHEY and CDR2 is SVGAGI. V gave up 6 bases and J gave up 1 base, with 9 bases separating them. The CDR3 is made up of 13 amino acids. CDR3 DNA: TGTGCCAGCAGCGCTGCTAGCCAAGAGACCCAGTACTTC. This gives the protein CASSAASQETQYF.

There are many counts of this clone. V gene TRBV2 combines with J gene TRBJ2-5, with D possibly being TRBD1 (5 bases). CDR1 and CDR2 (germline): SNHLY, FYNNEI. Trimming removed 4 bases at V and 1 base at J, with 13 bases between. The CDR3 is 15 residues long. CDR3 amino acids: CASSGGLPGQETQYF. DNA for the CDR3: TGTGCCAGCAGTGGGGGCCTTCCGGGCCAAGAGACCCAGTACTTC. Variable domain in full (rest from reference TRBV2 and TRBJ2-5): EPEVTQTPSHQVTQMGQEVILRCVPISNHLYFYWYRQILGQKVEFLVSFYNNEISEKSEIFDDQFSVERPDGSNFTLKIRSTKLEDSAMYFCASSGGLPGQETQYFGPGTRLLVL.

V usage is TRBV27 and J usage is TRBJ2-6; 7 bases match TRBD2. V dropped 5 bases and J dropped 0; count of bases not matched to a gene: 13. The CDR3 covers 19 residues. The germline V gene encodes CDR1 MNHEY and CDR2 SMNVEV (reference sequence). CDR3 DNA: TGTGCCAGCAGTCCAATTAGCGGGCCCGGTTCCTCTGGGGCCAACGTCCTGACTTTC. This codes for CASSPISGPGSSGANVLTF.

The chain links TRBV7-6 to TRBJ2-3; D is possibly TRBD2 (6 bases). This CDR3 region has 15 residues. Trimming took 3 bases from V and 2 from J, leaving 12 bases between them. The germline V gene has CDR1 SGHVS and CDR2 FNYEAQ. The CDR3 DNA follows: TGTGCCAGCAGCTTCTCTAGCGAGGCCACAGATACGCAGTATTTT. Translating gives CASSFSSEATDTQYF. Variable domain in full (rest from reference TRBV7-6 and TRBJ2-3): GAGVSQSPRYKVTKRGQDVALRCDPISGHVSLYWYRQALGQGPEFLTYFNYEAQQDKSGLPNDRFSAERPEGSISTLTIQRTEQRDSAMYRCASSFSSEATDTQYFGPGTRLTVL.

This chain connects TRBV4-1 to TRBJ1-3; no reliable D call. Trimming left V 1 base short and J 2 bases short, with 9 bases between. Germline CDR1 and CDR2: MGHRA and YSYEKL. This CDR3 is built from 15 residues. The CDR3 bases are TGCGCCAGCAGCCAAGTATTGAGGGCTGGAAACACCATATATTTT. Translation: CASSQVLRAGNTIYF.

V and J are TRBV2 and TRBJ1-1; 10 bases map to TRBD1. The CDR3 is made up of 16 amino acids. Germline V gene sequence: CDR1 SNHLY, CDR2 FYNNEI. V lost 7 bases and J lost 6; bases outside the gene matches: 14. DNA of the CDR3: TGTGCCAGCACCCCCGACAGGGGGCCTTTAAGGCCTGAAGCTTTCTTT. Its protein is CASTPDRGPLRPEAFF. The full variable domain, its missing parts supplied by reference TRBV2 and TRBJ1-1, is EPEVTQTPSHQVTQMGQEVILRCVPISNHLYFYWYRQILGQKVEFLVSFYNNEISEKSEIFDDQFSVERPDGSNFTLKIRSTKLEDSAMYFCASTPDRGPLRPEAFFGQGTRLTVV.

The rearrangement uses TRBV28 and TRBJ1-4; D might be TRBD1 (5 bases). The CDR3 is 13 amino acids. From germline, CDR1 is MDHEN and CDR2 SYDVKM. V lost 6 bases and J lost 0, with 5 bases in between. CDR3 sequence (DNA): TGTGCCAGCAGAGGGGCAACTAATGAAAAACTGTTTTTT. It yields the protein CASRGATNEKLFF.

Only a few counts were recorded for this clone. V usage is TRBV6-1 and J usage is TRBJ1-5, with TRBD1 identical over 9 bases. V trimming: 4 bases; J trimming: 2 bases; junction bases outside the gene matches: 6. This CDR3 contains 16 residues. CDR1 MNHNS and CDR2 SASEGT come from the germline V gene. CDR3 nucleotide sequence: TGTGCCAGCAGTGTTAGGGGGGACAGGGGCAATCAGCCCCAGCATTTT. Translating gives CASSVRGDRGNQPQHF.

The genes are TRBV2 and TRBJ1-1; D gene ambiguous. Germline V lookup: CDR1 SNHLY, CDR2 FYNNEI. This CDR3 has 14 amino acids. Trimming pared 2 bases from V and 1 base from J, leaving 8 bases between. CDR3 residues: CASSESPGNTEAFF. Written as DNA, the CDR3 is TGTGCCAGCAGTGAATCCCCAGGGAACACTGAAGCTTTCTTT.

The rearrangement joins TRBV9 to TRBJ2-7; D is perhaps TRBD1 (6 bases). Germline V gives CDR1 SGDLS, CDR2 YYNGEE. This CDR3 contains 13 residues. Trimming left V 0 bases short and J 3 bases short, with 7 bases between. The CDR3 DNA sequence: TGTGCCAGCAGCGTAGGGGACATCTACGAGCAGTACTTC. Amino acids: CASSVGDIYEQYF.

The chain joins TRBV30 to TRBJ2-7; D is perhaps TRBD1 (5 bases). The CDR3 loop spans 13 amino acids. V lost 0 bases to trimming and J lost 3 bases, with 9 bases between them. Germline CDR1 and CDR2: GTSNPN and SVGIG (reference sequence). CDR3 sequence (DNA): TGTGCCTGGAGTGTACTAAGGGGCTACGAGCAGTACTTC. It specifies CAWSVLRGYEQYF.

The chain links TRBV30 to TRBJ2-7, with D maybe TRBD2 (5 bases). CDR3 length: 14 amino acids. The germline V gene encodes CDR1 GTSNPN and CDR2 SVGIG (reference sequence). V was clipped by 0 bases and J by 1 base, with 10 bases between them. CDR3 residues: CAWSVLGTSYEQYF. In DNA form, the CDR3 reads TGTGCCTGGAGTGTACTAGGAACATCCTACGAGCAGTACTTC.

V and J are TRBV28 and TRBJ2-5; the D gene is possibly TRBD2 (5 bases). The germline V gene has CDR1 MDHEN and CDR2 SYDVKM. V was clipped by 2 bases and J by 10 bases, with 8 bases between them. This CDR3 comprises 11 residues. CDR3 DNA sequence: TGTGCCAGCAGTTTAGGAGGAGACCAGTACTTC. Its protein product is CASSLGGDQYF.

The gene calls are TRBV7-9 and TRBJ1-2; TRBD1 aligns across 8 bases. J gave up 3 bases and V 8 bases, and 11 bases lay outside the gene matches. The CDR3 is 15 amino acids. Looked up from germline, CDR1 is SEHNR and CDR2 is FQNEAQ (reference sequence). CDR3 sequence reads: CASRKRTGRDYGYTF. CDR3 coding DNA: TGTGCCAGCCGGAAAAGGACAGGGAGAGACTATGGCTACACCTTC.

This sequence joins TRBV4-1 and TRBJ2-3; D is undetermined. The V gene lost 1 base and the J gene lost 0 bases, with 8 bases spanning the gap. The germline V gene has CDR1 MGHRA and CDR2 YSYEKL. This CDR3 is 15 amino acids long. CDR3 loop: CASSQAVSSTDTQYF. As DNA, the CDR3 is TGCGCCAGCAGCCAAGCGGTGTCTAGCACAGATACGCAGTATTTT.

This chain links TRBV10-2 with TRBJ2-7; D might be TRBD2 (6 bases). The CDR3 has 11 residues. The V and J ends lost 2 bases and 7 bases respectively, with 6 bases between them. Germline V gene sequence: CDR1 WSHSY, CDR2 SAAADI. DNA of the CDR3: TGCGCCAGCAGTGAGAGCGGGGAGCAGTACTTC. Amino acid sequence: CASSESGEQYF.

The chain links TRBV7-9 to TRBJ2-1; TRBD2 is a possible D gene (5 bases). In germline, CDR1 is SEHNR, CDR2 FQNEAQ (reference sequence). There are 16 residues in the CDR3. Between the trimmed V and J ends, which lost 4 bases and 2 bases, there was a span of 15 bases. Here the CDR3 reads CASSSFERSAYNEQFF. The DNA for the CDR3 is TGTGCCAGCAGCTCATTCGAGCGGTCGGCCTACAATGAGCAGTTCTTC.

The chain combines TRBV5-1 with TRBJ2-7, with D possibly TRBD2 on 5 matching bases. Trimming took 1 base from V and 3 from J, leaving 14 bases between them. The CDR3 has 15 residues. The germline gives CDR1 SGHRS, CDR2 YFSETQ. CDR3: CASSLSSGRDYEQYF. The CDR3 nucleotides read TGCGCCAGCAGCTTGTCTTCTGGGAGAGACTACGAGCAGTACTTC.

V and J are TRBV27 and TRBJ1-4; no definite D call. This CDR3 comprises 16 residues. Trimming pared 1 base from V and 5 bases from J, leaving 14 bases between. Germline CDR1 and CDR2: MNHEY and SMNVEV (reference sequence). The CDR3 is CASSLLGDWVNEKLFF. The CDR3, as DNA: TGTGCCAGCAGTTTATTAGGAGATTGGGTCAATGAAAAACTGTTTTTT.

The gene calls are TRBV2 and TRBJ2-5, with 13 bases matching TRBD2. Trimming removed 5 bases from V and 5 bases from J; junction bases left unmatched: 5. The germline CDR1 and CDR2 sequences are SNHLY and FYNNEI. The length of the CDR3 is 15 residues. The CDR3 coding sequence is TGTGCCAGCAGTAATGGGACTAGCGGGACTGAGACCCAGTACTTC. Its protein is CASSNGTSGTETQYF.

The CDR3 is CASSRTGSGYTF. The CDR3 DNA sequence: TGTGCCAGTAGTAGGACAGGGAGTGGCTACACCTTC. The J gene is TRBJ1-2, the V gene TRBV19; 8 bases map to TRBD1. Trimming cost V 4 bases and J 7 bases; bases outside gene matches: 2. The CDR3 extends over 12 amino acids. The germline V gene has CDR1 LNHDA and CDR2 SQIVND (reference sequence).

This CDR3 reads CASRSGGVYQETQYF. The CDR3 DNA reads TGTGCCAGCAGGAGCGGGGGGGTGTACCAAGAGACCCAGTACTTC. The gene calls are TRBV6-5 and TRBJ2-5, with 10 bases aligning to TRBD2. Germline CDR1 MNHEY, CDR2 SVGAGI. The CDR3 totals 15 residues. The junction had 4 bases not matched to a gene; V was cut back by 6 bases and J by 0 bases.

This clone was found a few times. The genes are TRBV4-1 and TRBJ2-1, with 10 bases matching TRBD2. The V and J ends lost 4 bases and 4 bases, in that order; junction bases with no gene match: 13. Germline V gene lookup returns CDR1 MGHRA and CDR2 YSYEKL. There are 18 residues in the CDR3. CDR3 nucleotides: TGCGCCAGCAGCCCTAGCCACTTAGGGACTAGCGCATACAATGAGCAGTTCTTC. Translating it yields CASSPSHLGTSAYNEQFF.